These T cell receptor beta chains were read from a single sample in a study of T cell repertoires in cytomegalovirus infection. Their cognate antigens are unknown. A single record per CDR3 protein comes from TCRdb applying MiXCR to the reads. In the table there are around 360,000 distinct CDR3 sequences, about 35% of which are singletons. The specimen comprised cultured PBMCs, sampled from culture after CMV antigen stimulation. These receptors came from a human donor in good health (CMV status not recorded). Some clones in this sample may be carry-over from other donors' samples. Both conserved end residues are trimmed from each CDR3.

J gene	V gene	CDR3 protein
TRBJ1-2	TRBV7-3	ASRQTGTEDGYT
TRBJ2-3	TRBV7-9	ASRNAAGGSGTDTQY
TRBJ1-2	TRBV10-3	AIRRSSVSYGYT
TRBJ1-6	TRBV7-2	ASSAIVTGGDSPLH
TRBJ2-5	TRBV20-1	SAARLGRETQY
TRBJ2-3	TRBV14	ASSQDVGWGDTQY
TRBJ2-1	TRBV7-2	ASSFFVGGSSYNEQF
TRBJ1-1	TRBV7-2	ASSSDRDTEAF
TRBJ2-1	TRBV12-3/TRBV12-4	ASSKPGLAGNEQF
TRBJ2-7	TRBV6-2/TRBV6-3	ASSYGGSNEQY
TRBJ2-3	TRBV6-8	ASNQGTADTQY
TRBJ1-4	TRBV4-1	ASSQEGHIEKLF
TRBJ2-2	TRBV7-6	ASSLQDWRAAGELF
TRBJ2-7	TRBV28	ASSLRRAIGYEQY
TRBJ2-4	TRBV7-2	ASSLAVGSAKNIQY
TRBJ2-5	TRBV24-1	ATSDKIRGVQEAQY
TRBJ2-5	TRBV6-5	ASSYSEVSGQETQY
TRBJ1-1	TRBV6-8	ASRGDPLAF
TRBJ2-3	TRBV7-6	ASSRVQTDTQY
TRBJ1-1	TRBV25-1	ASSEEEGGLEAF
TRBJ2-5	TRBV12-5	ASGLTSGTGEETQY
TRBJ1-2	TRBV6-6	ASSYLQGGGYT
TRBJ1-5	TRBV27	ASSPGTGSFWNQPQH
TRBJ2-1	TRBV7-4	ASSPRGGAKRASYNEQF
TRBJ1-1	TRBV12-3/TRBV12-4	ASRLAGLNTEAF
TRBJ2-5	TRBV12-3/TRBV12-4	ASTILAGAIETQY
TRBJ1-2	TRBV29-1	SAKTGLYGYT
TRBJ1-2	TRBV7-2	ASSPDRLYGYT
TRBJ2-5	TRBV11-1	ASSSWTSGRFIQETQY
TRBJ2-5	TRBV5-4	ASSWDYQETQY
TRBJ2-2	TRBV29-1	SARLAVNTGELF
TRBJ1-3	TRBV7-2	ASSAVTGVPGNTIY
TRBJ2-1	TRBV6-5	ASSYSRGGNEQF
TRBJ1-1	TRBV29-1	SVGRDTEAF
TRBJ2-3	TRBV20-1	SARAYGTSGLREDTQY